These T cell receptor beta chains were read from a single sample in a study of cytomegalovirus exposure and HLA in healthy donors. TCRdb keeps only in-frame clones here, not all; method: immunoSEQ multiplex PCR. Seen here are roughly 170,000 clones, roughly 80% observed once, and the top ten hold approximately 0.78%. The sample was PBMCs. These receptors came from a woman under 30 in good health and CMV-seronegative. The CDR3 runs from the conserved cysteine through the conserved F or W. The D gene is left open where the match is weak. Only part of the rows carry a size: once, few, many, or a class if the clone is expanded.

length: 16
V: TRBV18
J: TRBJ2-3
D: NA
size: NA
DNA: TGTGCCAGCTCACCACCGGACGGGGGAGACGCAGATACGCAGTATTTT
CDR3: CASSPPDGGDADTQYF

length: 13
V: TRBV7-8
J: TRBJ2-3
D: NA
size: NA
DNA: TGTGCCAGCAGCTCAGGCCGCACAGATACGCAGTATTTT
CDR3: CASSSGRTDTQYF

length: 16
V: TRBV28
J: TRBJ1-1
D: NA
size: once
DNA: TGTGCCAGCACGGGTACATTCGGCCGCATGAACACTGAAGCTTTCTTT
CDR3: CASTGTFGRMNTEAFF

length: 17
V: TRBV4-1
J: TRBJ1-2
D: TRBD1
size: NA
DNA: TGCGCCAGCAGCCAAGATGTTGGGGACAGGACCCTCTTTGGCTACACCTTC
CDR3: CASSQDVGDRTLFGYTF

length: 14
V: TRBV19
J: TRBJ1-1
D: NA
size: NA
DNA: TGTGCCAGTAGTATGAGACAGCGTGACACTGAAGCTTTCTTT
CDR3: CASSMRQRDTEAFF

length: 14
V: TRBV29-1
J: TRBJ1-1
D: NA
size: NA
DNA: TGCAGCGCCCTCAACCCCGGGGAGAACACTGAAGCTTTCTTT
CDR3: CSALNPGENTEAFF

length: 14
V: TRBV7-6
J: TRBJ2-7
D: NA
size: NA
DNA: TGTGCCAGCAGCACTAGCCCTATTTCCTACGAGCAGTACTTC
CDR3: CASSTSPISYEQYF

length: 16
V: TRBV7-8
J: TRBJ2-7
D: NA
size: NA
DNA: TGTGCCAGCAGCTTAGTAACAGGGATCAGCTACTACGAGCAGTACTTC
CDR3: CASSLVTGISYYEQYF

length: 14
V: TRBV5-6
J: TRBJ2-2
D: NA
size: NA
DNA: TGTGCCAGCAGCGCGGGACTTGGCACCGGGGAGCTGTTTTTT
CDR3: CASSAGLGTGELFF

length: 14
V: TRBV19
J: TRBJ2-2
D: NA
size: NA
DNA: TGTGCCAGTAGTATTACCGGAGGTACCGGGGAGCTGTTTTTT
CDR3: CASSITGGTGELFF

length: 13
V: TRBV30
J: TRBJ2-7
D: TRBD2
size: NA
DNA: TGTGCCTGGAGTTTACTAGCGGGAGGCGAGCAGTACTTC
CDR3: CAWSLLAGGEQYF

length: 16
V: TRBV4-2
J: TRBJ2-7
D: NA
size: NA
DNA: TGTGCCAGCAGCCAAGATCTGAGTAGCTCGGCCTACGAGCAGTACTTC
CDR3: CASSQDLSSSAYEQYF

length: 11
V: TRBV19
J: TRBJ2-7
D: NA
size: NA
DNA: TGTGCCAGTAGTTCTTCCTACGAGCAGTACTTC
CDR3: CASSSSYEQYF

length: 15
V: TRBV6-9
J: TRBJ1-6
D: NA
size: NA
DNA: TGTGCCAGCAGACCGACAGGTCTTAATAATTCACCCCTCCACTTT
CDR3: CASRPTGLNNSPLHF

length: 14
V: TRBV5-1
J: TRBJ2-5
D: NA
size: NA
DNA: TGCGCCAGCAGCTTGGATCGGGGGCAAGAGACCCAGTACTTC
CDR3: CASSLDRGQETQYF

length: 15
V: TRBV19
J: TRBJ2-1
D: TRBD2
size: NA
DNA: TGTGCCAGTACCATACCGGGGGGTTCTTACAATGAGCAGTTCTTC
CDR3: CASTIPGGSYNEQFF

length: 14
V: TRBV5-4
J: TRBJ2-7
D: NA
size: once
DNA: TGTGCCAGCAGCTTCTCGGCTCGGAGGTACGAGCAGTACTTC
CDR3: CASSFSARRYEQYF

length: 15
V: TRBV11-3
J: TRBJ2-1
D: NA
size: NA
DNA: TGTGCCAGCAGCTTAGGAGAGAGTCTATACAATGAGCAGTTCTTC
CDR3: CASSLGESLYNEQFF

length: 13
V: TRBV5-4
J: TRBJ2-7
D: NA
size: NA
DNA: TGTGCCAGCAGCTTGGGCAGGGGCGACGAGCAGTACTTC
CDR3: CASSLGRGDEQYF

length: 14
V: TRBV2
J: TRBJ2-4
D: TRBD2
size: NA
DNA: TGTGCCAGCACGGCGGGAGTGGGGTTGGACATTCAGTACTTC
CDR3: CASTAGVGLDIQYF

length: 15
V: TRBV28
J: TRBJ2-1
D: TRBD2
size: NA
DNA: TGTGCCAGCAGTTTACGGGGGGGCGGTCACAATGAGCAGTTCTTC
CDR3: CASSLRGGGHNEQFF

length: 14
V: TRBV15
J: TRBJ2-3
D: NA
size: NA
DNA: TGTGCCACCAGCAGATACAGTATCACAGATACGCAGTATTTT
CDR3: CATSRYSITDTQYF

length: 19
V: TRBV5-4
J: TRBJ2-1
D: NA
size: NA
DNA: TGTGCCAGCAGCCAGCGAGGGGGAGGGAGGGCCTATACCTACAATGAGCAGTTCTTC
CDR3: CASSQRGGGRAYTYNEQFF

length: 16
V: TRBV19
J: TRBJ2-7
D: TRBD2
size: once
DNA: TGTGCCAGTAGTCCCCATCTAGCGGGAGGCTCCTACGAGCAGTACTTC
CDR3: CASSPHLAGGSYEQYF

length: 12
V: TRBV29-1
J: TRBJ2-1
D: NA
size: NA
DNA: TGCAGCGTTGGAAGCGGTTGGAATGAGCAGTTCTTC
CDR3: CSVGSGWNEQFF

length: 15
V: TRBV30
J: TRBJ2-7
D: TRBD1
size: NA
DNA: TGTGCCTGGAGCAGAGGGGGCAGGGAAGTCTACGAGCAGTACTTC
CDR3: CAWSRGGREVYEQYF

length: 12
V: TRBV5-6
J: TRBJ2-1
D: TRBD2
size: NA
DNA: TGTGCCAGCAGCTTGGGACTAGCAAGTAGTTTCTTC
CDR3: CASSLGLASSFF

length: 14
V: TRBV7-6
J: TRBJ1-1
D: NA
size: NA
DNA: TGTGCCAGCACCCTTACTTTCATGAACACTGAAGCTTTCTTT
CDR3: CASTLTFMNTEAFF

length: 14
V: TRBV6-1
J: TRBJ2-5
D: NA
size: NA
DNA: TGTGCCAGCAGTGGCCCTCAGGGGTCGGTGACCCAGTACTTC
CDR3: CASSGPQGSVTQYF

length: 11
V: TRBV27
J: TRBJ2-1
D: NA
size: NA
DNA: TGTGCCAGCAGCACAGGGTTTGAGCAGTTCTTC
CDR3: CASSTGFEQFF

length: 11
V: TRBV10-3
J: TRBJ2-7
D: NA
size: once
DNA: TGTGCCATTTCCCTAATCCGCGAGCAGTACTTC
CDR3: CAISLIREQYF

length: 10
V: TRBV27
J: TRBJ2-7
D: NA
size: once
DNA: TGTGCCAGTGGAGTCCACGAGCAGTACTTC
CDR3: CASGVHEQYF

length: 13
V: TRBV7-2
J: TRBJ2-5
D: TRBD1
size: NA
DNA: TGTGCCAGCAGCTCCGACAGGGGATCGACCCAGTACTTC
CDR3: CASSSDRGSTQYF

length: 13
V: TRBV30
J: TRBJ1-1
D: TRBD1
size: NA
DNA: TGTGCCTGGAGTAAACAGGGGATCACTGAAGCTTTCTTT
CDR3: CAWSKQGITEAFF

length: 14
V: TRBV15
J: TRBJ1-2
D: NA
size: NA
DNA: TGTGCCACCAGCAGAAGATTTGGGGCGGATGGCTACACCTTC
CDR3: CATSRRFGADGYTF